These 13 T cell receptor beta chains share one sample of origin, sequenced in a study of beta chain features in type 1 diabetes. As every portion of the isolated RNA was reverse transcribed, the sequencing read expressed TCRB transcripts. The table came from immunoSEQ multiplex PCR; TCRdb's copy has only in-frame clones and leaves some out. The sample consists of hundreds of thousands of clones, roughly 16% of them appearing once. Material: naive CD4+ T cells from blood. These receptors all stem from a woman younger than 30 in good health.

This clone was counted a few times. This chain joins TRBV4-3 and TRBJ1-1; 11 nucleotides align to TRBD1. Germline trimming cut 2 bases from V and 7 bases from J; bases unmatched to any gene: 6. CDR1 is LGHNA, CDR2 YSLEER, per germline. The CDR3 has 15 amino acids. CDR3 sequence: CASSQIFGTGGEAFF. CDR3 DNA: TGCGCCAGCAGCCAAATTTTCGGGACAGGGGGTGAAGCTTTCTTT.

The CDR3 coding sequence is TGTGCCAGCAGTTTAGGTGACGGGAGGGCTTACAATGAGCAGTTCTTC. Translation: CASSLGDGRAYNEQFF. The chain is built from TRBV28 and TRBJ2-1, with 8 bases matching TRBD2. The germline gives CDR1 MDHEN, CDR2 SYDVKM. There are 16 residues in the CDR3. V shed 2 bases and J 4 bases; nucleotides not matched to a gene: 7.

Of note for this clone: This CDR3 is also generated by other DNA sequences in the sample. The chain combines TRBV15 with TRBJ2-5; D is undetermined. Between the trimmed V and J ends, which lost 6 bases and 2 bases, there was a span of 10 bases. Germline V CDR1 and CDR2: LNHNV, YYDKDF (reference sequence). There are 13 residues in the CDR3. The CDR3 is CATSRSPQETQYF. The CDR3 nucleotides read TGTGCCACCAGTCGGTCCCCACAAGAGACCCAGTACTTC.

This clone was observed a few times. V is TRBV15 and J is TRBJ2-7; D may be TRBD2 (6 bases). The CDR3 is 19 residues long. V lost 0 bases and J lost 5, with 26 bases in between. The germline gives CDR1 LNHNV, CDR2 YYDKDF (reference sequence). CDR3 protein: CATSRDMGYSSGEADEQYF. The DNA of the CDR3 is TGTGCCACCAGCAGAGATATGGGTTATTCGTCGGGAGAGGCGGACGAGCAGTACTTC. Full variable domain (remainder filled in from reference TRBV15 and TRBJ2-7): DAMVIQNPRYQVTQFGKPVTLSCSQTLNHNVMYWYQQKSSQAPKLLFHYYDKDFNNEADTPDNFQSRRPNTSFCFLDIRSPGLGDTAMYLCATSRDMGYSSGEADEQYFGPGTRLTVT.

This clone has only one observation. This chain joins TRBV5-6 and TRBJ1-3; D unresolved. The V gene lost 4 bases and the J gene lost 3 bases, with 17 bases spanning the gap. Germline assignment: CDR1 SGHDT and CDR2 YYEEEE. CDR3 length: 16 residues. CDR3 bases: TGTGCCAGCAGCAGACTGGGCCAAGCGTATGGAAACACCATATATTTT. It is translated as CASSRLGQAYGNTIYF.

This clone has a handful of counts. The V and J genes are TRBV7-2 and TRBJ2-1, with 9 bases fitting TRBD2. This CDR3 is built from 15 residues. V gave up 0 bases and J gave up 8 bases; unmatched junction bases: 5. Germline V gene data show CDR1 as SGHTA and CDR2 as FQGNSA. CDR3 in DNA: TGTGCCAGCAGCTTAGCTCTAGCGGGAATGTATGAGCAGTTCTTC. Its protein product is CASSLALAGMYEQFF.

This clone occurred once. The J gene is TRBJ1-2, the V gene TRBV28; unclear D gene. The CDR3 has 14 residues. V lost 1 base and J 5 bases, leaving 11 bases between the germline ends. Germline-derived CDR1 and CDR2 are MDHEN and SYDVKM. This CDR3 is CASSLSRLGYGYTF. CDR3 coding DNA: TGTGCCAGCAGTTTATCCCGTTTGGGGTATGGCTACACCTTC.

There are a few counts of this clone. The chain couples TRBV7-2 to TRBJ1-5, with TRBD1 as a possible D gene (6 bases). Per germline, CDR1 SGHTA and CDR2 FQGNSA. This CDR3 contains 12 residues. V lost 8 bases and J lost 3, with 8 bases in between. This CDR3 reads CASGDTNQPQHF. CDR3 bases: TGTGCCAGCGGGGACACCAATCAGCCCCAGCATTTT.

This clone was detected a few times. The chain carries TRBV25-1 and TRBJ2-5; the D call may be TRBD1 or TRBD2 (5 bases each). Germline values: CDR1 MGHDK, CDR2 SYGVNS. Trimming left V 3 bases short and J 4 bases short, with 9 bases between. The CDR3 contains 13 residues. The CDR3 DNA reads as TGTGCCAGCAGTGAGGGGGATGCAGAGACCCAGTACTTC. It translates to CASSEGDAETQYF.

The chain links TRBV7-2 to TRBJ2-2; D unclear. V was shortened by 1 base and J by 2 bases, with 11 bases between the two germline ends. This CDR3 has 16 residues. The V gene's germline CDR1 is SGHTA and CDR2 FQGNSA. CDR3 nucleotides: TGTGCCAGCAGCTTAGGCGGCGCGTCCAACACCGGGGAGCTGTTTTTT. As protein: CASSLGGASNTGELFF. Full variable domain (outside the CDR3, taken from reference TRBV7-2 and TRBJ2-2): GAGVSQSPSNKVTEKGKDVELRCDPISGHTALYWYRQSLGQGLEFLIYFQGNSAPDKSGLPSDRFSAERTGGSVSTLTIQRTQQEDSAVYLCASSLGGASNTGELFFGEGSRLTVL.

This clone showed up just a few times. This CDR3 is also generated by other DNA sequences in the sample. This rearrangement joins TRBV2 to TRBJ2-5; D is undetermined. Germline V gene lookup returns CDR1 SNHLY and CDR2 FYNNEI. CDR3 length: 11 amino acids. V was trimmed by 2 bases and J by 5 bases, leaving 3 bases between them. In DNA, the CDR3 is TGTGCCAGCAGTGAACGGGAGACCCAGTACTTC. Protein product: CASSERETQYF.

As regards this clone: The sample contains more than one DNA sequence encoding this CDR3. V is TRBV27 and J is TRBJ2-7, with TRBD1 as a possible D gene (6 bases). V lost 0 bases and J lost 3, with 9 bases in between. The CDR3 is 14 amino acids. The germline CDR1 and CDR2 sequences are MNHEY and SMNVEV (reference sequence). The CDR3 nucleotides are TGTGCCAGCAGTTTATCAGGGGGTAACTACGAGCAGTACTTC. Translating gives CASSLSGGNYEQYF.

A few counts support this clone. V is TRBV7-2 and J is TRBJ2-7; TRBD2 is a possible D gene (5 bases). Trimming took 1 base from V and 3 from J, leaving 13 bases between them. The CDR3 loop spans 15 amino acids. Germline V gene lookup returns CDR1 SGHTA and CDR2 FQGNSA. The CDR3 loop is CASSLVGGLNYEQYF. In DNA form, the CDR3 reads TGTGCCAGCAGCTTAGTTGGCGGGCTTAACTACGAGCAGTACTTC.